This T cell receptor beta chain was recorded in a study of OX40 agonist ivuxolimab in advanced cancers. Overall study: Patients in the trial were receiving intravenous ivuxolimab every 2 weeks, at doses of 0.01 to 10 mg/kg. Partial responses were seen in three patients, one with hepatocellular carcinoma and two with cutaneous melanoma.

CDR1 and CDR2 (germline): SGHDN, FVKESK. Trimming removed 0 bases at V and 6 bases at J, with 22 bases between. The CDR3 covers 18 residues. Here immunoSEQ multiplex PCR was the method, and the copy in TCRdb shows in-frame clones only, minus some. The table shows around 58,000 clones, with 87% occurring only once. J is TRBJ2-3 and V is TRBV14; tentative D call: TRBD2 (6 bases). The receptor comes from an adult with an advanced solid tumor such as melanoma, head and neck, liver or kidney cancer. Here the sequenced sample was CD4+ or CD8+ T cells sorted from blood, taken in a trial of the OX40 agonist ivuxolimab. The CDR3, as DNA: TGTGCCAGCAGCCAAGATCCCTTGACTGCCTTCGGAGGGGATACGCAGTATTTT. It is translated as CASSQDPLTAFGGDTQYF.